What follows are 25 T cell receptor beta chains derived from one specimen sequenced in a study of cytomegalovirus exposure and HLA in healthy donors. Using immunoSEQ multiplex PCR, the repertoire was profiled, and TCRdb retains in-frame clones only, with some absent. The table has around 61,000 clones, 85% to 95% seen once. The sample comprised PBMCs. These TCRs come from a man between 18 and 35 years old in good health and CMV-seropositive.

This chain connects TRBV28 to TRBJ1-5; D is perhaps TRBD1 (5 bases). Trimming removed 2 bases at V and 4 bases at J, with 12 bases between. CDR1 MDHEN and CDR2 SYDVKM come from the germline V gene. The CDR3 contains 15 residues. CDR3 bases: TGTGCCAGCAGTTTAAGTATCGCAGGGAATCAGCCCCAGCATTTT. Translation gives CASSLSIAGNQPQHF.

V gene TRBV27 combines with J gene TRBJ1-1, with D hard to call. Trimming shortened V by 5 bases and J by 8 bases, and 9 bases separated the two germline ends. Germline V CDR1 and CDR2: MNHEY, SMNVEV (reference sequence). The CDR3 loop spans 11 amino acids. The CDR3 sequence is CASSTGREAFF. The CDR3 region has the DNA TGTGCCAGCAGTACCGGGAGAGAAGCTTTCTTT.

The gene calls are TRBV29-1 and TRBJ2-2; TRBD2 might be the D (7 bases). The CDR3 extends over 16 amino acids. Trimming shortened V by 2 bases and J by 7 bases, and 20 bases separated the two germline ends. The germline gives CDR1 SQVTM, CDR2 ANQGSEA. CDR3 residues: CSVERVRGGVGGELFF. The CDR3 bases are TGCAGCGTTGAAAGAGTTAGGGGGGGGGTCGGCGGGGAGCTGTTTTTT.

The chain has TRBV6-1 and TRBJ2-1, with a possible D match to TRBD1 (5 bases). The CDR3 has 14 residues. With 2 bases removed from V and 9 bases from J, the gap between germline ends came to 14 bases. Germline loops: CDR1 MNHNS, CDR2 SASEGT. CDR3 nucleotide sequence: TGTGCCAGCAGTGAAAGGGGTAGCTGGAGTGAGCAGTTCTTC. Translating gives CASSERGSWSEQFF.

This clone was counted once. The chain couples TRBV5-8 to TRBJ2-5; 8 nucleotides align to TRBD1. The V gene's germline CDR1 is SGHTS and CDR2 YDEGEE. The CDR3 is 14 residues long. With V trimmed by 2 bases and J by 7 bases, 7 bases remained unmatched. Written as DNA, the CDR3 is TGTGCCAGCAGCTTTGGACAGGGTAGGAGGACCCAGTACTTC. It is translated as CASSFGQGRRTQYF.

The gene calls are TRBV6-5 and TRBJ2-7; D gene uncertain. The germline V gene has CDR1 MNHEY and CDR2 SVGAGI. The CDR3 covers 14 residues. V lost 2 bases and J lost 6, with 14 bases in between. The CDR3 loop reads CASSYDWLQVEQYF. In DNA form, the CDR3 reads TGTGCCAGCAGTTACGACTGGCTTCAAGTCGAGCAGTACTTC.

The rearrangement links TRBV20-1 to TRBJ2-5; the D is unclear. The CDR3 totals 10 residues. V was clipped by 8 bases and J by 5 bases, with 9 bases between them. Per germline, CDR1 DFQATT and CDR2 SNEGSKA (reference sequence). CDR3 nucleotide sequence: TGCAGTCCATATGAGGAGACCCAGTACTTC. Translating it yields CSPYEETQYF.

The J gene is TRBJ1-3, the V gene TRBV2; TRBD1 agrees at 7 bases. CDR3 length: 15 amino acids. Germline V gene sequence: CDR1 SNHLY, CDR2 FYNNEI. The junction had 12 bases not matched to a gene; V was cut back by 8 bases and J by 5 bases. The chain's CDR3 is CASHPGQIQRNTIYF. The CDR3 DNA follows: TGTGCCAGCCACCCGGGACAGATCCAAAGAAACACCATATATTTT.

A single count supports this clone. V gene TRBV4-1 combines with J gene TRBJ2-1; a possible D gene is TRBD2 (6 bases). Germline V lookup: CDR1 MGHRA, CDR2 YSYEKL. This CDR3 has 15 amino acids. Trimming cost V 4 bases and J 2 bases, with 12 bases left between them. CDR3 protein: CASSPSRGTYNEQFF. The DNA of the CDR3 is TGCGCCAGCAGCCCCTCCCGCGGGACCTACAATGAGCAGTTCTTC.

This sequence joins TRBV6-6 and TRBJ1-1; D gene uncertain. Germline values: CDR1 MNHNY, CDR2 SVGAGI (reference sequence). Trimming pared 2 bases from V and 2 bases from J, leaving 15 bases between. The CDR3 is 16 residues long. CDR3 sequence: CASSYPTRVLNTEAFF. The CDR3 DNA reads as TGTGCCAGCAGTTACCCCACACGGGTGCTCAACACTGAAGCTTTCTTT.

The DNA of the CDR3 is TGTGCCAGCAGTTTCAAACAGGGCCAAAGGGGATATACAGATACGCAGTATTTT. Translating gives CASSFKQGQRGYTDTQYF. V is TRBV27 and J is TRBJ2-3, with D possibly being TRBD1 (6 bases). The CDR3 contains 18 residues. The V end lost 3 bases, the J end lost 3 bases, and 22 bases lay between the germline ends. The V gene's germline CDR1 is MNHEY and CDR2 SMNVEV (reference sequence).

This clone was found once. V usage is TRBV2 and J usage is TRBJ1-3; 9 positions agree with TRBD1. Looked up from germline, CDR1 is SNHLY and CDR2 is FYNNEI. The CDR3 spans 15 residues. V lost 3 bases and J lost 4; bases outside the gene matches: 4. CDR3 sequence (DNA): TGTGCCAGCAGTGACCTGGGGACAGGGGGAAACACCATATATTTT. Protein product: CASSDLGTGGNTIYF. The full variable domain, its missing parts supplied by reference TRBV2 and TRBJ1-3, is EPEVTQTPSHQVTQMGQEVILRCVPISNHLYFYWYRQILGQKVEFLVSFYNNEISEKSEIFDDQFSVERPDGSNFTLKIRSTKLEDSAMYFCASSDLGTGGNTIYFGEGSWLTVV.

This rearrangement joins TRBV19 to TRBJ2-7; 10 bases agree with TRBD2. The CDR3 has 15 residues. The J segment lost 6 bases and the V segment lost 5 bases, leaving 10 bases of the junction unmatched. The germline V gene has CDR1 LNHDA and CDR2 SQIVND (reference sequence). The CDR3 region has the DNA TGTGCCAGTAGTCCGGGACTAGCGTCGAGGGGCGAGCAGTACTTC. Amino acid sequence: CASSPGLASRGEQYF.

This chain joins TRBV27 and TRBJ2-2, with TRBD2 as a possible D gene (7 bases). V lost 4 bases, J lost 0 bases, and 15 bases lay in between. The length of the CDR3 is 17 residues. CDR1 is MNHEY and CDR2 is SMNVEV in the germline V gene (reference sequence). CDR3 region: CASSWRGGRANTGELFF. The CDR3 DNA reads TGTGCCAGCAGTTGGAGGGGGGGACGAGCGAACACCGGGGAGCTGTTTTTT.

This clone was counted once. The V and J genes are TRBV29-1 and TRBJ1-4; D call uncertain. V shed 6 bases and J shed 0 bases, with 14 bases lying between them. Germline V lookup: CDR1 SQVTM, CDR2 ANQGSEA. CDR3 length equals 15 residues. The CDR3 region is CSVPGDGATNEKLFF. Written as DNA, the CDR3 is TGCAGCGTACCCGGGGATGGGGCAACTAATGAAAAACTGTTTTTT.

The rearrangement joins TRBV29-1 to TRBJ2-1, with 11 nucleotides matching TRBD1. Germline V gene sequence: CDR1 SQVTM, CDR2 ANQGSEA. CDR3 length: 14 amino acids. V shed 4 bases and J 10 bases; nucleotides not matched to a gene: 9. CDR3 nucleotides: TGCAGCGTTGTTGTGGACAGGGGGCTGGGGGAGCAGTTCTTC. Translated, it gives CSVVVDRGLGEQFF.

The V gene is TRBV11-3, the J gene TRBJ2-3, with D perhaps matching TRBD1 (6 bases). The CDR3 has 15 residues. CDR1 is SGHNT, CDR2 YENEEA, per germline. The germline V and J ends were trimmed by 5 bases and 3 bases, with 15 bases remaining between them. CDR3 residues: CASSKLGQITDTQYF. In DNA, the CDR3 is TGTGCCAGCAGCAAACTAGGACAGATTACAGATACGCAGTATTTT.

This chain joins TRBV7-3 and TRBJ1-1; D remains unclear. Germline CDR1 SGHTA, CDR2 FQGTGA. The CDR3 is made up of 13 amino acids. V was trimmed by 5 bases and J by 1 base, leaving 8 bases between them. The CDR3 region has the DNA TGTGCCAGCAGCCCACGGGGGAACACTGAAGCTTTCTTT. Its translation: CASSPRGNTEAFF.

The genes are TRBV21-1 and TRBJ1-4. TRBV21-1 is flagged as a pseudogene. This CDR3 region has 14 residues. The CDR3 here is CASSSGALNEKLFF. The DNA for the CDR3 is TGTGCCAGCAGCAGCGGGGCTCTTAATGAAAAACTGTTTTTT.

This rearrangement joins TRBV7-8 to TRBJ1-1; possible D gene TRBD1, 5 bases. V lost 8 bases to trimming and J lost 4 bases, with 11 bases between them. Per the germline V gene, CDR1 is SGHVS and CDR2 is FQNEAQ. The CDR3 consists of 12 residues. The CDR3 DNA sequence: TGTGCCAGCGGGGTCAGGGTCACTGAAGCTTTCTTT. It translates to CASGVRVTEAFF.

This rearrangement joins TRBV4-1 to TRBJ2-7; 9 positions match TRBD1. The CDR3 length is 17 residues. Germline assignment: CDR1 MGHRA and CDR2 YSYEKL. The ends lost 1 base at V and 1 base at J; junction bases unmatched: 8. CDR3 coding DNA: TGCGCCAGCAGCCAAGCCCCGACAGGGGGGACGTCCTACGAGCAGTACTTC. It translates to CASSQAPTGGTSYEQYF.

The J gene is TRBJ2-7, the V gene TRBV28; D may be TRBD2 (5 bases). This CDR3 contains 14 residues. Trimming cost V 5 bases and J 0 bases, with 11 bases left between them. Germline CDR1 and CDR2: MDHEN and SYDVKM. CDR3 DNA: TGTGCCAGCAGTCGCAGGAGGTCCTCCTACGAGCAGTACTTC. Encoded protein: CASSRRRSSYEQYF.

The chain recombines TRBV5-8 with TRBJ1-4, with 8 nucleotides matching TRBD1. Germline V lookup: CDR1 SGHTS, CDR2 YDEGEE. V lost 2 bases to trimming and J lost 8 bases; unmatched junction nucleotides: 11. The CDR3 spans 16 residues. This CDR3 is CASSLGRGRRLEKLFF. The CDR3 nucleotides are TGTGCCAGCAGCTTAGGCAGGGGGCGACGTTTGGAAAAACTGTTTTTT.

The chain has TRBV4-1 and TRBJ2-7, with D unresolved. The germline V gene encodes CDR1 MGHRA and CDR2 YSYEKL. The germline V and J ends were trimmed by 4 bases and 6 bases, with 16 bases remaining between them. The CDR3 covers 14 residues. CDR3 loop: CASSRAQDPLEQYF. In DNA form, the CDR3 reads TGCGCCAGCAGCCGCGCGCAGGATCCCCTCGAGCAGTACTTC.

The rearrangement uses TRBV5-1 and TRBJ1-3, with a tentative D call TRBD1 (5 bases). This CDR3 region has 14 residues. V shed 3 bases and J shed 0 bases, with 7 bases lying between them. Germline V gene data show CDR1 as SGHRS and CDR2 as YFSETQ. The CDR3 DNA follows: TGCGCCAGCAGCTGGGGGGACTCTGGAAACACCATATATTTT. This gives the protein CASSWGDSGNTIYF.